The 29 T cell receptor beta chains reported below all come from one sample, sequenced in a study of Graves' ophthalmopathy and Graves' hyperthyroidism. RNA transcripts were the source from which TCR beta CDR3 regions were amplified. RT-PCR with HTBI primers came first, then second-round multiplex PCR. TCRdb re-called the multiplex PCR reads through MiXCR, storing one row per CDR3 protein. Of around 1,200,000 distinct CDR3 sequences listed, about 40% are singletons. Specimen: peripheral blood or thyroid tissue (not recorded which). The source is an adult man with Graves' hyperthyroidism.

Details on this clonotype: At one of its ends the junction is not consistent with the germline gene, which may arise from a read error. V gene TRBV20-1 combines with J gene TRBJ1-3, with 9 bases identical to TRBD1. The CDR3 contains 12 residues. Germline CDR1 reads DFQATT; CDR2 reads SNEGSKA (reference sequence). The CDR3 region has the DNA TGCAGTGCCCCGGGACAGGGAAGCACCATATATTTT. Its translation is CSAPGQGSTIYF.

The chain links TRBV29-1 to TRBJ1-1; D might be TRBD1 (5 bases). Germline V lookup: CDR1 SQVTM, CDR2 ANQGSEA. The CDR3 contains 12 residues. Trimming stripped 5 bases from V and 1 base from J, with 8 bases between. The CDR3 reads CSVSQGNTEAFF. CDR3 in DNA: TGCAGCGTTAGTCAGGGGAACACTGAAGCTTTCTTT. Looking up the rest from reference TRBV29-1 and TRBJ1-1 gives the full variable domain: SAVISQKPSRDICQRGTSLTIQCQVDSQVTMMFWYRQQPGQSLTLIATANQGSEATYESGFVIDKFPISRPNLTFSTLTVSNMSPEDSSIYLCSVSQGNTEAFFGQGTRLTVV.

This clonotype was counted between two and nine times. Just one base apart from a much larger clone, this may be a read error. The CDR3 region has the DNA TGTGCCTGCAGCCAATCGGCGATGGGCTACGAGCAGTACTTC. This codes for CACSQSAMGYEQYF. This chain joins TRBV7-3 and TRBJ2-7; D unresolved. The CDR3 extends over 14 amino acids. Germline V lookup: CDR1 SGHTA, CDR2 FQGTGA.

The chain combines TRBV12-3 or TRBV12-4 with TRBJ2-2; TRBD1 might be the D (5 bases). Trimming cost V 3 bases and J 1 base, with 15 bases left between them. The CDR3 length is 17 residues. The DNA of the CDR3 is TGTGCCAGCAGTTTTGGCAGGGTTTTTGAGAACACCGGGGAGCTGTTTTTT. Residues: CASSFGRVFENTGELFF.

This clonotype appeared many times. V usage is TRBV29-1 and J usage is TRBJ1-1, with no clear D. V lost 7 bases to trimming and J lost 2 bases, with 14 bases between them. The CDR3 runs 13 residues. CDR1 SQVTM and CDR2 ANQGSEA come from the germline V gene. The DNA of the CDR3 is TGCAGCGCCATGACGAATCTAAACACTGAAGCTTTCTTT. This gives the protein CSAMTNLNTEAFF.

The rearrangement uses TRBV6-5 and TRBJ2-5; 8 bases align to TRBD2. The CDR3 loop spans 14 amino acids. Per germline, CDR1 MNHEY and CDR2 SVGAGI. The V and J ends lost 5 bases and 1 base, in that order; junction bases with no gene match: 3. CDR3 nucleotide sequence: TGTGCCAGCAGTCTACTAGCGGTCCAAGAGACCCAGTACTTC. This codes for CASSLLAVQETQYF.

This clonotype was counted between two and nine times. This CDR3 is CASSWAGGGLFEQYF. The CDR3 DNA is TGTGCCAGCAGCTGGGCTGGGGGGGGTCTCTTCGAGCAGTACTTC. The rearrangement uses TRBV5-6 and TRBJ2-7, with TRBD2 identical over 7 bases. The CDR3 sequence is 15 residues long. CDR1 and CDR2 (germline): SGHDT, YYEEEE. J was trimmed by 6 bases and V by 3 bases; bases with no gene match: 12.

Here the CDR3 DNA reads TGTGCCAGCAGTCGGCCAGGGACAGGGGGCAATTCCTACGAGCAGTACTTC. Translating gives CASSRPGTGGNSYEQYF. The chain has TRBV6-5 and TRBJ2-7; the match to TRBD1 covers 12 bases. The V segment lost 5 bases and the J segment 1 base; nucleotides outside the gene matches: 9. The CDR3 spans 17 residues. The germline gives CDR1 MNHEY, CDR2 SVGAGI.

This clonotype was detected only a few times. The V gene is TRBV27, the J gene TRBJ1-1, with D possibly TRBD1 on 6 matching bases. V lost 5 bases and J lost 5, with 12 bases in between. CDR3 size: 13 residues. Germline CDR1 is MNHEY and CDR2 is SMNVEV (reference sequence). For the CDR3, the DNA is TGTGCCAGCAGTCATACAGGGTTTACTGAAGCTTTCTTT. Protein sequence: CASSHTGFTEAFF.

This clonotype occurred many times. The chain combines TRBV29-1 with TRBJ1-2, with D perhaps matching TRBD1 (5 bases). Germline assignment: CDR1 SQVTM and CDR2 ANQGSEA. The CDR3 is 14 residues long. Trimming removed 6 bases at V and 6 bases at J, with 20 bases between. Here the CDR3 reads CSVPGVGVGNGYTF. CDR3 sequence (DNA): TGCAGCGTGCCCGGTGTGGGGGTGGGGAATGGCTACACCTTC.

This clonotype has at least ten counts. The V call is TRBV7-9, the J call TRBJ1-1, with D tentatively TRBD1 (5 bases). V was shortened by 7 bases and J by 5 bases, with 11 bases between the two germline ends. Germline CDR1 is SEHNR and CDR2 is FQNEAQ (reference sequence). The CDR3 totals 12 residues. CDR3 in amino acids: CASTQGRTEAFF. In nucleotides, the CDR3 is TGTGCCAGCACCCAGGGCAGGACTGAAGCTTTCTTT.

The chain joins TRBV6-6 to TRBJ2-6; 7 positions agree with TRBD2. With 2 bases clipped from V and 0 bases from J, the junction kept 7 bases outside the gene matches. The CDR3 is made up of 18 amino acids. Per germline, CDR1 MNHNY and CDR2 SVGAGI (reference sequence). CDR3 in amino acids: CASSYSGAPSSGANVLTF. In nucleotides, the CDR3 is TGTGCCAGCAGTTACAGCGGGGCCCCAAGCTCTGGGGCCAACGTCCTGACTTTC.

This clonotype was observed a few times. V usage is TRBV5-6 and J usage is TRBJ2-6; D not resolved. The V gene lost 1 base and the J gene lost 0 bases, with 14 bases spanning the gap. The germline V gene has CDR1 SGHDT and CDR2 YYEEEE. The CDR3 consists of 18 residues. The CDR3 region is CASSLNSRRNSGANVLTF. DNA of the CDR3: TGTGCCAGCAGCTTGAATTCCAGGCGAAACTCTGGGGCCAACGTCCTGACTTTC.

The rearrangement links TRBV5-1 to TRBJ1-6, with D perhaps TRBD1 (5 bases). Germline V gene data show CDR1 as SGHRS and CDR2 as YFSETQ. The CDR3 is 15 amino acids. Trimming cost V 0 bases and J 8 bases, with 12 bases left between them. Written as DNA, the CDR3 is TGCGCCAGCAGCTTGGATACAGGTTCCGATTCACCCCTCCACTTT. Its translation is CASSLDTGSDSPLHF.

Concerning this clonotype: Relative to the germline gene, one junction end is altered; a read error may explain this. The V call is TRBV7-3, the J call TRBJ2-7, with a tentative D call TRBD2 (6 bases). Germline V CDR1 and CDR2: SGHTA, FQGTGA. The CDR3 totals 14 residues. Written as DNA, the CDR3 is TGCGCCAGCAGCCCCGGAGGGACCGGGCGGGAGCAGTACTTC. This encodes CASSPGGTGREQYF.

This chain joins TRBV7-9 and TRBJ2-7; D not resolved. Deletions cut 3 bases from V and 2 bases from J, with 8 bases between. This CDR3 has 13 residues. From germline, CDR1 is SEHNR and CDR2 FQNEAQ (reference sequence). The CDR3 region has the DNA TGTGCCAGCAGCTTTACCGGTCCCTACGAGCAGTACTTC. Its protein product is CASSFTGPYEQYF.

In its sample, this clonotype was seen many times. The chain joins TRBV10-1 to TRBJ2-2; D is undetermined. With 0 bases removed from V and 5 bases from J, the gap between germline ends came to 10 bases. The CDR3 covers 15 residues. Germline assignment: CDR1 WNHNN and CDR2 SYGVQD (reference sequence). CDR3 nucleotides: TGCGCCAGCAGTGAGTCAAAGGGAATAACCGGGGAGCTGTTTTTT. Its protein is CASSESKGITGELFF.

The rearrangement links TRBV20-1 to TRBJ2-2, with 11 nucleotides matching TRBD2. Germline V gene sequence: CDR1 DFQATT, CDR2 SNEGSKA (reference sequence). The CDR3 runs to 15 residues. Trimming at V came to 5 bases and at J to 0 bases, leaving 2 bases not matched to a gene. This CDR3 is CSALAGGSNTGELFF. CDR3 DNA sequence: TGCAGTGCTCTAGCGGGGGGTTCGAACACCGGGGAGCTGTTTTTT.

This clonotype was detected ten times or more. The chain employs TRBV25-1 and TRBJ1-1; D possibly corresponds to TRBD1 (5 bases). Trimming left V 1 base short and J 6 bases short, with 6 bases between. Germline V lookup: CDR1 MGHDK, CDR2 SYGVNS. CDR3 size: 12 residues. CDR3 amino acids: CASSEWGSEAFF. DNA of the CDR3: TGTGCCAGCAGTGAATGGGGCTCTGAAGCTTTCTTT. The complete variable domain, with remaining parts taken from reference TRBV25-1 and TRBJ1-1, reads EADIYQTPRYLVIGTGKKITLECSQTMGHDKMYWYQQDPGMELHLIHYSYGVNSTEKGDLSSESTVSRIRTEHFPLTLESARPSHTSQYLCASSEWGSEAFFGQGTRLTVV.

Turning to this clonotype: A much larger clone sits a single nucleotide away, making a read error possible. CDR3 nucleotide sequence: TGTGCCAGCAGCTTAGAAACGGCAATCAATCAGCCCCAGCATTTT. Amino acids: CASSLETAINQPQHF. The chain employs TRBV7-9 and TRBJ1-5; D call uncertain. Looked up from germline, CDR1 is SEHNR and CDR2 is FQNEAQ (reference sequence). This CDR3 is 15 amino acids long. V dropped 1 base and J dropped 3 bases, with 10 bases sitting between them.

V usage is TRBV28 and J usage is TRBJ1-2; D unresolved. Germline assignment: CDR1 MDHEN and CDR2 SYDVKM. Trimming took 7 bases from V and 8 from J, leaving 17 bases between them. The CDR3 extends over 13 amino acids. The chain's CDR3 is CASTRETFKGYTF. The CDR3 DNA reads TGTGCCAGCACCCGGGAGACTTTCAAGGGCTACACCTTC.

This clonotype has at least ten counts. This rearrangement joins TRBV7-2 to TRBJ1-1, with 8 nucleotides matching TRBD1. CDR3 length: 14 amino acids. V trimming: 4 bases; J trimming: 1 base; junction bases outside the gene matches: 2. Germline-derived CDR1 and CDR2 are SGHTA and FQGNSA. CDR3: CASSWGQANTEAFF. In DNA form, the CDR3 reads TGTGCCAGCAGCTGGGGACAGGCGAACACTGAAGCTTTCTTT.

This clonotype has a count of ten or more. The gene calls are TRBV19 and TRBJ1-4; D possibly corresponds to TRBD1 (5 bases). This CDR3 has 14 residues. The ends were cut back, 4 bases at V and 7 bases at J, with 13 bases in the middle. CDR1 is LNHDA and CDR2 is SQIVND in the germline V gene (reference sequence). CDR3: CASSTAGGLEKLFF. The CDR3 DNA reads TGTGCCAGTAGTACCGCGGGGGGACTTGAAAAACTGTTTTTT.

This clonotype was seen at least ten times. The chain recombines TRBV12-3 or TRBV12-4 with TRBJ2-5, with TRBD1 matching over 9 bases. The CDR3 has 14 residues. After removal of 5 bases from V and 5 bases from J, the junction contained 6 bases not matched to a gene. The CDR3 here is CASSPDRGSETQYF. The CDR3 region has the DNA TGTGCCAGCAGTCCGGACAGGGGAAGCGAGACCCAGTACTTC.

Many counts were recorded for this clonotype. The chain recombines TRBV24-1 with TRBJ1-2, with D perhaps TRBD1 (5 bases). The germline V gene encodes CDR1 KGHDR and CDR2 SFDVKD. CDR3 length: 14 amino acids. V was trimmed by 3 bases and J by 8 bases, leaving 15 bases between them. CDR3 amino acids: CATSDTKVQGGYTF. The CDR3 region has the DNA TGTGCCACCAGTGATACTAAGGTCCAGGGCGGCTACACCTTC.

In its sample, this clonotype was seen many times. The chain couples TRBV4-1 to TRBJ2-7; tentatively, D is TRBD2 (6 bases). The CDR3 length is 14 residues. Germline V CDR1 and CDR2: MGHRA, YSYEKL. V was clipped by 0 bases and J by 5 bases, with 11 bases between them. CDR3 DNA sequence: TGCGCCAGCAGCCAAGATCCGGGAGACGACGAGCAGTACTTC. This gives the protein CASSQDPGDDEQYF.

Points on this clonotype: The conserved phenylalanine or tryptophan is not found at the CDR3 terminus, so this likely reflects a read error. The limits of the CDR3 on the DNA are not certain, so only TCRdb's listed CDR3 is given. The chain joins TRBV4-1 to TRBJ1-3; the listed D gene, TRBD1, was not tested against the DNA. The CDR3 is 9 amino acids long, termini counted. CDR1 MGHRA and CDR2 YSYEKL come from the germline V gene. The CDR3 loop is CASSPGGPM.

The chain couples TRBV2 to TRBJ1-2; TRBD1 is a possible D gene (6 bases). The germline gives CDR1 SNHLY, CDR2 FYNNEI. Between the trimmed V and J ends, which lost 7 bases and 6 bases, there was a span of 12 bases. The CDR3 runs to 12 residues. The CDR3 DNA reads TGTGCCAGCACTACGGACAGTGATGGCTACACCTTC. Its translation is CASTTDSDGYTF.

The chain couples TRBV29-1 to TRBJ1-3; D possibly corresponds to TRBD1 (5 bases). Trimming removed 1 base from V and 6 bases from J, with 19 bases in between. The CDR3 consists of 16 residues. Germline loops: CDR1 SQVTM, CDR2 ANQGSEA. The CDR3 DNA reads as TGCAGCGTTGAAGCCTTGGGGAGGGGCACTGAAAACACCATATATTTT. It yields the protein CSVEALGRGTENTIYF.